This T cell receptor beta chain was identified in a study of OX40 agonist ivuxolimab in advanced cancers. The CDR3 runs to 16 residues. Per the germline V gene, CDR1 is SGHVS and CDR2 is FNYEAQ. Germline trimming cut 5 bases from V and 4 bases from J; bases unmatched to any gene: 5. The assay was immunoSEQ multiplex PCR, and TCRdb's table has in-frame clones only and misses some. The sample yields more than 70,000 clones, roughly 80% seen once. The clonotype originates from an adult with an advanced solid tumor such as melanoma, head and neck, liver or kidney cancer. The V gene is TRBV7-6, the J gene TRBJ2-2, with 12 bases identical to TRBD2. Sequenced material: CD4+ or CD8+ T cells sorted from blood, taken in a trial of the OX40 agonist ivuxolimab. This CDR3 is CASSTGLAGLTGELFF. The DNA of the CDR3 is TGTGCCAGCAGCACCGGACTAGCGGGGCTCACCGGGGAGCTGTTTTTT.